This entry concerns a single T cell receptor beta chain. The record originates from a study of blood T cell repertoires in COVID-19. Across the study: Sites in the United States, Italy and Spain provided acute and convalescent COVID-19 samples.

In the source study's methods: Reference gene primers were amplified, and this amplification served to estimate nucleated cell counts. Here immunoSEQ multiplex PCR was the method, and the copy in TCRdb shows in-frame clones only, minus some. V and J calls and clone size are as listed in that table; D and trimming were resolved from the DNA. Of about 46,000 clones in the sample, 75% to 90% were seen once. Sequencing used peripheral blood. This receptor was obtained from a human donor with active COVID-19. The donor label of this sample is uncertain.

In DNA, the CDR3 is TGTGCCAGCAGCTTGACGTGGCAGGGGGATTCCTACGAGCAGTACTTC. It encodes CASSLTWQGDSYEQYF. This sequence joins TRBV13 and TRBJ2-7, with 7 bases aligning to TRBD1. This CDR3 has 16 residues. CDR1 is PRHDT and CDR2 is FYEKMQ in the germline V gene (reference sequence). Trimming took 3 bases from V and 1 from J; bases not matched to a gene: 9.